This TCR beta chain derives from a study of T-cell memory formation after mild COVID-19. This clonotype was detected a few times. TCRdb called the 5' RACE reads again in MiXCR, with one record for every CDR3 protein. The repertoire consists of 400,000 or so distinct CDR3 sequences, with over 15% occurring once and the leading ten covering 7.5% to 10%. Germline lookup yields CDR1 SQVTM and CDR2 ANQGSEA. The CDR3 contains 14 residues. The V and J ends lost 3 bases and 2 bases, in that order; junction bases with no gene match: 6. The material sequenced was PBMCs or a T cell subset sorted from them (not recorded which). This clonotype was sampled from an adult woman who had mild COVID-19 (a few samples of this study predate the infection). Cell type and time point are not known. The gene calls are TRBV29-1 and TRBJ1-2; 7 positions match TRBD1. The CDR3 loop is CSVDLGQVNYGYTF. CDR3 nucleotide sequence: TGCAGCGTTGATCTTGGACAGGTGAACTATGGCTACACCTTC. The full variable domain, with the rest looked up from reference TRBV29-1 and TRBJ1-2, is SAVISQKPSRDICQRGTSLTIQCQVDSQVTMMFWYRQQPGQSLTLIATANQGSEATYESGFVIDKFPISRPNLTFSTLTVSNMSPEDSSIYLCSVDLGQVNYGYTFGSGTRLTVV.